This T cell receptor beta chain emerged from a study of blood T cell repertoires in COVID-19. Original methodology: Estimation of nucleated cell counts relied on the amplification of reference gene primers. Sequencing used immunoSEQ multiplex PCR; TCRdb keeps in-frame clones, though not all of them. V and J calls and clone size follow that table, whereas D and trimming were derived from the DNA. Of about 190,000 clones detected, 65% to 85% appear once; the ten largest clones hold roughly 3.2%. This clone has just one count. In germline, CDR1 is SNHLY, CDR2 FYNNEI. Trimming at V came to 11 bases and at J to 0 bases, leaving 10 bases not matched to a gene. The CDR3 loop spans 15 amino acids.

The source is a woman aged 30 to 39 who had recovered from COVID-19. The V call is TRBV2, the J call TRBJ2-3, with TRBD2 matching over 8 bases. The sequenced sample was PBMCs or T cells enriched from blood (not recorded which). The CDR3 here is CAYAPVAGSTDTQYF. CDR3 in DNA: TGTGCCTATGCCCCGGTAGCGGGGAGCACAGATACGCAGTATTTT.